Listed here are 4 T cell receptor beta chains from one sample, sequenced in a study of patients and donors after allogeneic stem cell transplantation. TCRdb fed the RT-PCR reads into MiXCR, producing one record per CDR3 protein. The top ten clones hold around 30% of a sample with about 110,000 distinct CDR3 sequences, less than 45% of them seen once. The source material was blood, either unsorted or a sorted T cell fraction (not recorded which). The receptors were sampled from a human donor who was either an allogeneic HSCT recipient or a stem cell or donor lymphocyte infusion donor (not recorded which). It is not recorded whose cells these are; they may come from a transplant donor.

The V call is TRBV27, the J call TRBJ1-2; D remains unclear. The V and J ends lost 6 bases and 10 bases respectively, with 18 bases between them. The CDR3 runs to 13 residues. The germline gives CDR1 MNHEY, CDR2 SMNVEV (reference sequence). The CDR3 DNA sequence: TGTGCCAGCAGCGGAGGATCAATTGGGGTCTACACCTTC. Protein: CASSGGSIGVYTF.

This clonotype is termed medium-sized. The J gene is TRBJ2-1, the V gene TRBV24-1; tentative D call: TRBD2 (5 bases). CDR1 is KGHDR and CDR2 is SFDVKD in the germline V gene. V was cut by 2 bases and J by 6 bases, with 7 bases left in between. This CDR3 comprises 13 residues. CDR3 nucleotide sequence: TGTGCCACCAGTGATTCTAGCTCCAATGAGCAGTTCTTC. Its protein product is CATSDSSSNEQFF.

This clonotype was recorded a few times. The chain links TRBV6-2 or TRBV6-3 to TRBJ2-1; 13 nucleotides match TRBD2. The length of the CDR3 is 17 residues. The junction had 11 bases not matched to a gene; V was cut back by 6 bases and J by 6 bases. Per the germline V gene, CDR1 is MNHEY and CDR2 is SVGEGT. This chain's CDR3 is CASRPHTGTSGTNEQFF. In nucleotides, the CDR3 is TGTGCCAGCAGACCACATACCGGGACTAGCGGGACCAATGAGCAGTTCTTC.

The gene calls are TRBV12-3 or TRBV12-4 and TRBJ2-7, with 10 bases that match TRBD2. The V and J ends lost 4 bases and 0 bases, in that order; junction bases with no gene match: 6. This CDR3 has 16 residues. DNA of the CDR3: TGTGCCAGCAGTTCCCCGGGACTAGCGAGCTCCTACGAGCAGTACTTC. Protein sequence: CASSSPGLASSYEQYF.